Below, 28 T cell receptor beta chains from the same sample are listed, as sequenced in a study of OX40 agonist ivuxolimab in advanced cancers. Some clones are missing from TCRdb's copy, which holds only in-frame ones; the method was immunoSEQ multiplex PCR. The sample has about 21,000 clones; nearly 85% are singletons. Specimen: CD4+ or CD8+ T cells sorted from blood, collected in a trial of the OX40 agonist ivuxolimab. The receptors here all came from an adult with an advanced solid tumor such as melanoma, head and neck, liver or kidney cancer.

V is TRBV5-4 and J is TRBJ2-1; no clear D. Deletions cut 4 bases from V and 8 bases from J, with 13 bases between. The CDR3 is 13 residues long. CDR1 is SGHNT and CDR2 is YYREEE in the germline V gene (reference sequence). CDR3 nucleotide sequence: TGTGCCAGCAGCGGTGTGGTGCATCATGAGCAGTTCTTC. This translates into CASSGVVHHEQFF.

This sequence joins TRBV29-1 and TRBJ1-1; the match to TRBD1 covers 10 bases. V shed 2 bases and J 3 bases; nucleotides not matched to a gene: 15. The V gene's germline CDR1 is SQVTM and CDR2 ANQGSEA. The CDR3 is 18 amino acids. The CDR3 DNA follows: TGCAGCGTTGAACCCCCGACAGGGGGCAGTTCTAGGGACACTGAAGCTTTCTTT. It translates to CSVEPPTGGSSRDTEAFF.

The chain recombines TRBV5-1 with TRBJ2-4; 13 bases fit TRBD2. Germline V gene sequence: CDR1 SGHRS, CDR2 YFSETQ. This CDR3 contains 19 residues. J lost 3 bases, V lost 4 bases, and 13 bases had no gene match. As DNA, the CDR3 is TGCGCCAGCAGCATAAACCCGGGACTAGCGGGGACGGGCAAAAACATTCAGTACTTC. Its protein is CASSINPGLAGTGKNIQYF.

The chain employs TRBV5-4 and TRBJ2-1, with D possibly TRBD2 on 6 matching bases. This CDR3 contains 14 residues. V was trimmed by 4 bases and J by 6 bases, leaving 14 bases between them. The germline gives CDR1 SGHNT, CDR2 YYREEE (reference sequence). This CDR3 is CASSPPMEGNEQFF. The CDR3 bases are TGTGCCAGCAGCCCCCCAATGGAGGGCAATGAGCAGTTCTTC.

This chain joins TRBV10-2 and TRBJ2-7, with D unresolved. The germline gives CDR1 WSHSY, CDR2 SAAADI. V was shortened by 3 bases and J by 2 bases, with 8 bases between the two germline ends. The CDR3 extends over 13 amino acids. The CDR3 here is CASSEQITYEQYF. The CDR3 nucleotides read TGCGCCAGCAGTGAACAGATTACCTACGAGCAGTACTTC.

This chain links TRBV28 with TRBJ2-1; TRBD2 matches 7 bases. Germline V lookup: CDR1 MDHEN, CDR2 SYDVKM. Losses at the gene ends were 3 bases for V and 10 bases for J; bases not matched to a gene: 3. This CDR3 spans 12 amino acids. This CDR3 is CASSFGEGEQFF. In DNA, the CDR3 is TGTGCCAGCAGTTTCGGGGAGGGAGAGCAGTTCTTC. Supplemented by reference TRBV28 and TRBJ2-1, the full variable domain reads DVKVTQSSRYLVKRTGEKVFLECVQDMDHENMFWYRQDPGLGLRLIYFSYDVKMKEKGDIPEGYSVSREKKERFSLILESASTNQTSMYLCASSFGEGEQFFGPGTRLTVL.

This chain links TRBV7-9 with TRBJ2-1; D possibly corresponds to TRBD1 (5 bases). V gave up 2 bases and J gave up 4 bases, with 15 bases separating them. Germline lookup yields CDR1 SEHNR and CDR2 FQNEAQ (reference sequence). The CDR3 consists of 16 residues. DNA of the CDR3: TGTGCCAGCAGCTTAATGGCCCAAAAGGGGTACAATGAGCAGTTCTTC. Its protein is CASSLMAQKGYNEQFF.

V is TRBV4-1 and J is TRBJ2-7, with TRBD2 matching 8 bases. Germline trimming cut 1 base from V and 4 bases from J; bases unmatched to any gene: 9. CDR3 length: 16 residues. The germline gives CDR1 MGHRA, CDR2 YSYEKL. CDR3 nucleotides: TGCGCCAGCAGCCAAGGACTAGCGACAAAATCTTACGAGCAGTACTTC. Translated, it gives CASSQGLATKSYEQYF.

This chain connects TRBV7-9 to TRBJ2-7, with D perhaps matching TRBD2 (5 bases). V lost 1 base to trimming and J lost 2 bases, with 18 bases between them. This CDR3 has 17 amino acids. The germline V gene encodes CDR1 SEHNR and CDR2 FQNEAQ (reference sequence). CDR3 sequence (DNA): TGTGCCAGCAGCTTAGAGTTTGGAGCTAGCAGTGCCTACGAGCAGTACTTC. Protein product: CASSLEFGASSAYEQYF. Drawing the rest from reference TRBV7-9 and TRBJ2-7, the complete variable domain is DTGVSQNPRHKITKRGQNVTFRCDPISEHNRLYWYRQTLGQGPEFLTYFQNEAQLEKSRLLSDRFSAERPKGSFSTLEIQRTEQGDSAMYLCASSLEFGASSAYEQYFGPGTRLTVT.

The genes are TRBV10-1 and TRBJ2-3; 8 positions agree with TRBD2. Germline V lookup: CDR1 WNHNN, CDR2 SYGVQD (reference sequence). This CDR3 spans 18 amino acids. V lost 0 bases and J lost 0; bases outside the gene matches: 8. CDR3 loop: CASSESSGIFPSTDTQYF. The CDR3 region has the DNA TGCGCCAGCAGTGAGTCTAGCGGGATATTCCCTAGCACAGATACGCAGTATTTT.

This clone was counted between two and nine times. The chain combines TRBV7-6 with TRBJ1-6; a possible D gene is TRBD1 (5 bases). Trimming pared 5 bases from V and 7 bases from J, leaving 15 bases between. There are 15 residues in the CDR3. Germline V gene lookup returns CDR1 SGHVS and CDR2 FNYEAQ. CDR3 bases: TGTGCCAGCAGCCCCGGGACGCCCGGCAATTCACCCCTCCACTTT. Translation gives CASSPGTPGNSPLHF. Full variable domain (outside the CDR3, taken from reference TRBV7-6 and TRBJ1-6): GAGVSQSPRYKVTKRGQDVALRCDPISGHVSLYWYRQALGQGPEFLTYFNYEAQQDKSGLPNDRFSAERPEGSISTLTIQRTEQRDSAMYRCASSPGTPGNSPLHFGNGTRLTVT.

For this clone: The junction departs from the called germline gene at one end, perhaps through a read error. The J gene is TRBJ1-1, the V gene TRBV4-1; 7 bases line up with TRBD1. There are 15 residues in the CDR3. Germline values: CDR1 MGHRA, CDR2 YSYEKL. This chain's CDR3 is CANSQARGGHTEAFF. The CDR3 region has the DNA TGCGCCAACAGCCAGGCCAGGGGGGGGCACACTGAAGCTTTCTTT.

V gene TRBV10-3 combines with J gene TRBJ2-2; tentatively, D is TRBD1 (5 bases). This CDR3 is built from 13 residues. Germline V lookup: CDR1 ENHRY, CDR2 SYGVKD. The V gene lost 6 bases and the J gene lost 0 bases, with 5 bases spanning the gap. CDR3 coding DNA: TGTGCCATCAGGACAGCGAACACCGGGGAGCTGTTTTTT. Translation: CAIRTANTGELFF.

V and J are TRBV5-5 and TRBJ2-2; D is unclear. Germline V gene sequence: CDR1 SGHKS, CDR2 YYEKEE (reference sequence). The CDR3 sequence is 14 residues long. V dropped 1 base and J dropped 3 bases, with 7 bases sitting between them. The CDR3, as DNA: TGTGCCAGCAGCTTGTATGGGGACACCGGGGAGCTGTTTTTT. Its protein product is CASSLYGDTGELFF. Full variable domain (rest looked up from reference TRBV5-5 and TRBJ2-2): DAGVTQSPTHLIKTRGQQVTLRCSPISGHKSVSWYQQVLGQGPQFIFQYYEKEERGRGNFPDRFSARQFPNYSSELNVNALLLGDSALYLCASSLYGDTGELFFGEGSRLTVL.

The V and J genes are TRBV6-4 and TRBJ2-7; D possibly uses TRBD1 or TRBD2 (5 bases each). Germline values: CDR1 MRHNA, CDR2 SNTAGT. The CDR3 has 15 amino acids. Trimming removed 5 bases from V and 3 bases from J, with 17 bases in between. The CDR3 here is CASSPSPGPVYEQYF. In DNA, the CDR3 is TGTGCCAGCAGTCCATCTCCGGGACCTGTCTACGAGCAGTACTTC.

V usage is TRBV4-2 and J usage is TRBJ2-1; D gene uncertain. V dropped 5 bases and J dropped 14 bases, with 19 bases sitting between them. Germline CDR1 reads LGHNA; CDR2 reads YNFKEQ. The CDR3 is made up of 13 amino acids. The CDR3 region has the DNA TGTGCCAGCAGCGATCAATCACTCGACCGTGAGTTCTTC. It is translated as CASSDQSLDREFF.

This clone appeared a few times. The rearrangement joins TRBV30 to TRBJ1-1; D is undetermined. The CDR3 spans 12 residues. Germline CDR1 GTSNPN, CDR2 SVGIG (reference sequence). The germline V and J ends were trimmed by 2 bases and 0 bases, with 4 bases remaining between them. In DNA form, the CDR3 reads TGTGCCTGGAGTCCAGTGAACACTGAAGCTTTCTTT. As protein: CAWSPVNTEAFF.

This rearrangement joins TRBV18 to TRBJ2-5; D might be TRBD1 (6 bases). Germline lookup yields CDR1 KGHSH and CDR2 LQKENI. Trimming took 2 bases from V and 5 from J, leaving 12 bases between them. This CDR3 is 14 amino acids long. Written as DNA, the CDR3 is TGTGCCAGCTCACCAGTCGGGCAGGGGGAGACCCAGTACTTC. Translating gives CASSPVGQGETQYF. Combining the CDR3 with reference TRBV18 and TRBJ2-5 gives the whole variable domain NAGVMQNPRHLVRRRGQEARLRCSPMKGHSHVYWYRQLPEEGLKFMVYLQKENIIDESGMPKERFSAEFPKEGPSILRIQQVVRGDSAAYFCASSPVGQGETQYFGPGTRLLVL.

This chain uses TRBV7-9 with TRBJ2-3; TRBD2 is a possible D gene (6 bases). Trimming shortened V by 7 bases and J by 1 base, and 12 bases separated the two germline ends. The CDR3 totals 14 residues. Germline assignment: CDR1 SEHNR and CDR2 FQNEAQ (reference sequence). CDR3 amino acids: CASTLLARTDTQYF. The CDR3 DNA reads as TGTGCCAGCACCCTACTAGCACGCACAGATACGCAGTATTTT.

The chain joins TRBV14 to TRBJ2-3, with 8 bases aligning to TRBD2. The CDR3 is made up of 17 amino acids. Germline-derived CDR1 and CDR2 are SGHDN and FVKESK. Trimming cost V 4 bases and J 2 bases; bases outside gene matches: 11. This CDR3 is CASSLLRSSGVTDTQYF. The CDR3 region has the DNA TGTGCCAGCAGCCTCCTTAGGAGTAGCGGGGTCACAGATACGCAGTATTTT.

The chain couples TRBV11-2 to TRBJ1-4; D gene uncertain. This CDR3 is built from 14 residues. Germline lookup yields CDR1 SGHAT and CDR2 FQNNGV. V lost 2 bases to trimming and J lost 8 bases, with 12 bases between them. CDR3 in amino acids: CASSLFRVGEKLFF. DNA of the CDR3: TGTGCCAGCAGCTTATTTCGGGTTGGAGAAAAACTGTTTTTT.

The V call is TRBV6-1, the J call TRBJ1-4; no reliable D call. The CDR3 sequence is 14 residues long. Trimming stripped 2 bases from V and 7 bases from J, with 11 bases between. Germline-derived CDR1 and CDR2 are MNHNS and SASEGT. The CDR3 reads CASSEWGSGEKLFF. The CDR3 DNA sequence: TGTGCCAGCAGTGAATGGGGTTCGGGTGAAAAACTGTTTTTT.

J is TRBJ2-5 and V is TRBV6-5; D is uncertain. CDR1 and CDR2 (germline): MNHEY, SVGAGI. The CDR3 has 15 residues. Between the trimmed V and J ends, which lost 6 bases and 2 bases, there was a span of 16 bases. The CDR3 DNA follows: TGTGCCAGCAGCCCCGGTGGTAGGCCACAAGAGACCCAGTACTTC. Translating it yields CASSPGGRPQETQYF.

V gene TRBV27 combines with J gene TRBJ2-2; tentatively, D is TRBD1 or TRBD2 (5 bases each). Per the germline V gene, CDR1 is MNHEY and CDR2 is SMNVEV (reference sequence). The CDR3 extends over 13 amino acids. V shed 4 bases and J shed 7 bases, with 10 bases lying between them. The CDR3 coding sequence is TGTGCCAGCAGTTCCCGGGGCAGCGGGGAGCTGTTTTTT. Protein sequence: CASSSRGSGELFF.

The CDR3 DNA follows: TGTGCCAGCAGTGAACAGGCCGCTAGCTCCTACGAGCAGTACTTC. This sequence encodes CASSEQAASSYEQYF. The V and J genes are TRBV6-1 and TRBJ2-7; D unclear. The V gene's germline CDR1 is MNHNS and CDR2 SASEGT. V was pared by 2 bases and J by 0 bases, with 11 bases between. This CDR3 has 15 residues.

The chain is built from TRBV23-1 and TRBJ2-5, with 8 bases identical to TRBD1. TRBV23-1 qualifies as an ORF whose function is uncertain. After removal of 5 bases from V and 4 bases from J, the junction contained 9 bases not matched to a gene. CDR3 length: 15 amino acids. The CDR3 protein is CASSGRGRGGETQYF. In DNA, the CDR3 is TGCGCCAGCAGTGGCAGGGGGCGAGGTGGAGAGACCCAGTACTTC.

This chain connects TRBV7-9 to TRBJ2-2, with a possible D match to TRBD1 (5 bases). V shed 5 bases and J shed 1 base, with 14 bases lying between them. This CDR3 is built from 16 residues. Looked up from germline, CDR1 is SEHNR and CDR2 is FQNEAQ (reference sequence). The CDR3 DNA reads as TGTGCCAGCAGCCTTCCGTTCAGGGAGAACACCGGGGAGCTGTTTTTT. Its protein product is CASSLPFRENTGELFF. Full variable domain (rest looked up from reference TRBV7-9 and TRBJ2-2): DTGVSQNPRHKITKRGQNVTFRCDPISEHNRLYWYRQTLGQGPEFLTYFQNEAQLEKSRLLSDRFSAERPKGSFSTLEIQRTEQGDSAMYLCASSLPFRENTGELFFGEGSRLTVL.

This clone was seen only a few times. V is TRBV2 and J is TRBJ2-7; possibly TRBD2 for D (5 bases). This CDR3 spans 13 amino acids. V lost 5 bases and J 2 bases, leaving 10 bases between the germline ends. Germline CDR1 and CDR2: SNHLY and FYNNEI. The CDR3: CASSTERTYEQYF. The CDR3 region has the DNA TGTGCCAGCAGTACCGAGCGGACCTACGAGCAGTACTTC.